A selection of T cell receptor beta chains follows, all from one sample in a study of low-dose radiotherapy and immunotherapy resistance in tumors. TCRdb analysed the reads with MiXCR anew, one entry per CDR3 protein. Counted here are tens of thousands of distinct CDR3 sequences, over 15% occurring once; the ten biggest clones make up 2.8%. Sequencing was performed on PBMCs, taken before treatment. Every receptor here comes from a male donor with prostate cancer. Each CDR3 is given with its conserved first and last residue. The D gene is left open where the match is weak. Clone size, where shown, is once, few, many, or a class for clones that have expanded.

TGTGCCAGCAGCTTTCCCGAGCGGGACACTGACTACGAGCAGTACTTC,CASSFPERDTDYEQYF,NA,TRBV5-1,16,NA,TRBJ2-7
TGCAGCGCTACAGGGGGGCGGAACACTGAAGCTTTCTTT,CSATGGRNTEAFF,many,TRBV29-1,13,TRBD1,TRBJ1-1
TGTGCCAGCAGCCACAGGGGGGAAGTACTCAATGAGCAGTTCTTC,CASSHRGEVLNEQFF,many,TRBV28,15,TRBD1,TRBJ2-1
TGTGCCACCAGCAGAAATATAGCGGGGGGGCTGGAGACCCAGTACTTC,CATSRNIAGGLETQYF,many,TRBV15,16,TRBD2,TRBJ2-5
TGTGCCATCAGTGAGGGTTCTATTAATCAGCCCCAGCATTTT,CAISEGSINQPQHF,many,TRBV10-3,14,NA,TRBJ1-5
TGTGCCAGCAGCCAAGACATGACCCAGTACTTC,CASSQDMTQYF,many,TRBV3-1,11,NA,TRBJ2-5
TGTGCCAGCAGCTTAGGGAGGGGTGGCAATCAGCCCCAGCATTTT,CASSLGRGGNQPQHF,NA,TRBV7-9,15,NA,TRBJ1-5
TGTGCCAGCAGTGGAGAGGCGAGCACCGGGGAGCTGTTTTTT,CASSGEASTGELFF,NA,TRBV6-1,14,NA,TRBJ2-2
TGTGCCAGAAGCTTAAGGGGGGGGGACAGCAATCAGCCCCAGCATTTT,CARSLRGGDSNQPQHF,NA,TRBV5-3,16,NA,TRBJ1-5
TGCGCCAGCAGCCAGGGACTAGCGGGGTTTATTGAGCAGTTCTTC,CASSQGLAGFIEQFF,many,TRBV4-1,15,TRBD2,TRBJ2-1
TGTGCCAGCAGCCGTACGGGGGGCTACGAGCAGTACTTC,CASSRTGGYEQYF,few,TRBV27,13,TRBD2,TRBJ2-7
TGCGCCAGCACAGCTACCCCACGCGAGACCCAGTACTTC,CASTATPRETQYF,many,TRBV5-1,13,NA,TRBJ2-5